This T cell receptor (beta chain) originates from a study of Graves' ophthalmopathy and Graves' hyperthyroidism. Amplification of TCR beta CDR3 regions used RNA transcripts. A first-round RT-PCR used HTBI primers, followed by a second-round multiplex PCR. Via MiXCR, TCRdb re-called the multiplex PCR reads, giving one row per CDR3 protein. The profile shows 650,000 to 900,000 distinct CDR3 sequences, around 40% of them singletons. Losses at the gene ends were 6 bases for V and 3 bases for J; bases not matched to a gene: 9. The CDR3 spans 15 residues. Comments on this clonotype: What it binds is unknown.

The source of the PBMCs was over 8.5 ml of fresh peripheral blood. General study results and limits: With just under 90% sensitivity and about 83% specificity, a 13-signature model separated ophthalmopathy from stable hyperthyroidism. Ophthalmopathy progression was predicted by the model at 70.59% sensitivity and less than 75% specificity. The authors also found most expanded thyroid clonotypes above 0.001 frequency in blood.

The sequenced material came from peripheral blood. V and J are TRBV12-3 or TRBV12-4 and TRBJ2-7; 9 bases are a match to TRBD1. The TCR was taken from an adult man with Graves' ophthalmopathy. In DNA, the CDR3 is TGTGCCAGCAGCGCTACGGGACAGGGAGGCTACGAGCAGTACTTC. Amino acids: CASSATGQGGYEQYF.